This passage covers 5 T cell receptor beta chains from one sample sequenced in a study of Ad26.COV2.S vaccination and SARS-CoV-2 variants. Treatment in this sample: over 15 received Ad26.COV2.S at low or high dose, single or two shots; 5 received placebo; per-sample allocation not given. Material that was analyzed had been drawn on day 63 after the first vaccine or placebo injection. Clones were sequenced by immunoSEQ multiplex PCR, and TCRdb holds only the in-frame ones, with some missing. The table records about 480,000 clones, approximately 90% of them present only once. This specimen was peripheral blood, taken in a trial of Ad26.COV2.S vaccine versus placebo. The source is a person between 18 and 65 years old who received the Ad26.COV2.S COVID-19 vaccine or a placebo.

The chain employs TRBV28 and TRBJ1-1; D is ambiguous. Trimming shortened V by 5 bases and J by 2 bases, and 9 bases separated the two germline ends. CDR3 length: 13 residues. CDR1 and CDR2 (germline): MDHEN, SYDVKM. As DNA, the CDR3 is TGTGCCAGCAGTCTTCAGGAAAACACTGAAGCTTTCTTT. As protein: CASSLQENTEAFF.

The chain joins TRBV27 to TRBJ2-6, with no clear D. The germline CDR1 and CDR2 sequences are MNHEY and SMNVEV (reference sequence). This CDR3 has 17 amino acids. V was trimmed by 0 bases and J by 0 bases, leaving 9 bases between them. The DNA of the CDR3 is TGTGCCAGCAGTTTATCGCCAGACCTCTCTGGGGCCAACGTCCTGACTTTC. This codes for CASSLSPDLSGANVLTF.

The chain links TRBV7-9 to TRBJ2-2; D gene ambiguous. Germline CDR1 and CDR2: SEHNR and FQNEAQ (reference sequence). The V and J ends lost 5 bases and 1 base respectively, with 5 bases between them. The CDR3 covers 13 residues. CDR3 loop: CASSTKNTGELFF. The DNA for the CDR3 is TGTGCCAGCAGCACCAAGAACACCGGGGAGCTGTTTTTT.

This rearrangement joins TRBV2 to TRBJ1-1, with D possibly TRBD1 on 5 matching bases. Germline V gene sequence: CDR1 SNHLY, CDR2 FYNNEI. V lost 3 bases, J lost 8 bases, and 16 bases lay in between. This CDR3 has 14 amino acids. In DNA, the CDR3 is TGTGCCAGCAGTGATAAAGCTGGGGCGGGCGAAGCTTTCTTT. Its protein product is CASSDKAGAGEAFF.

The chain employs TRBV20-1 and TRBJ2-5, with 14 bases lining up with TRBD2. J gave up 4 bases and V 3 bases, and 4 bases lay outside the gene matches. The CDR3 has 15 residues. Germline V gene data show CDR1 as DFQATT and CDR2 as SNEGSKA (reference sequence). The CDR3 DNA reads as TGCAGTGCTAGTGGGGGACTAGCGGGGGTAGAGACCCAGTACTTC. Amino acids: CSASGGLAGVETQYF.